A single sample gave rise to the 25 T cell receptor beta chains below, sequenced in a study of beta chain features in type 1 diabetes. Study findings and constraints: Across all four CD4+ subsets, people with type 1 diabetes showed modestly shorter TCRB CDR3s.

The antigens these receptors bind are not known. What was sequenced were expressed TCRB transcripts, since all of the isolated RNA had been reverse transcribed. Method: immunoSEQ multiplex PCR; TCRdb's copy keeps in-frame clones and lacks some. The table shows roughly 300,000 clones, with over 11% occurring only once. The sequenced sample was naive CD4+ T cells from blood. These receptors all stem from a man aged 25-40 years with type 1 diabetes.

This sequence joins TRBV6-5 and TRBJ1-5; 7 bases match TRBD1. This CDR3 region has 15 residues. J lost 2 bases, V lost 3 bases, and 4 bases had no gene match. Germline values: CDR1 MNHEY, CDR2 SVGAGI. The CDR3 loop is CASSYTGDGNQPQHF. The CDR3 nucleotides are TGTGCCAGCAGTTATACAGGGGACGGCAATCAGCCCCAGCATTTT.

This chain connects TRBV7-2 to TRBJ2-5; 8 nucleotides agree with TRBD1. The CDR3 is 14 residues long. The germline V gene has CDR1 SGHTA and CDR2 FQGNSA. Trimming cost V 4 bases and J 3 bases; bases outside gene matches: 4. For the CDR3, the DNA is TGTGCCAGCAGCTCCGGACAGGGTGAAGAGACCCAGTACTTC. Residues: CASSSGQGEETQYF.

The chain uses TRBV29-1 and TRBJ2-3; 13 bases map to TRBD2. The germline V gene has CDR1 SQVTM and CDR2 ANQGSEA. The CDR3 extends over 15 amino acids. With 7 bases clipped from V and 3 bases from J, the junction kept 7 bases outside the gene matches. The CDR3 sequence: CSAGLAGEKTDTQYF. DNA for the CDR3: TGCAGCGCTGGACTAGCGGGAGAGAAGACAGATACGCAGTATTTT.

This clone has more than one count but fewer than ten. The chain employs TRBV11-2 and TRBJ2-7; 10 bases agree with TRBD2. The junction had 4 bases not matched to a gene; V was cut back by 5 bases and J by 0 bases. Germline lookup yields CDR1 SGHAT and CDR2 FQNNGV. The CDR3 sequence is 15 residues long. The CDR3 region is CASSILAGSSYEQYF. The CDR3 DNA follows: TGTGCCAGCAGCATACTAGCGGGGAGCTCCTACGAGCAGTACTTC.

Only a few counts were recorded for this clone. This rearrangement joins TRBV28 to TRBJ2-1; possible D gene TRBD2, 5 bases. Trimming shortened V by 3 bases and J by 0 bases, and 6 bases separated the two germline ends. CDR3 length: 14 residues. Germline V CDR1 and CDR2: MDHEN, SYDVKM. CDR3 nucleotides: TGTGCCAGCAGTTTGGGGAGCTCCTACAATGAGCAGTTCTTC. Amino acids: CASSLGSSYNEQFF.

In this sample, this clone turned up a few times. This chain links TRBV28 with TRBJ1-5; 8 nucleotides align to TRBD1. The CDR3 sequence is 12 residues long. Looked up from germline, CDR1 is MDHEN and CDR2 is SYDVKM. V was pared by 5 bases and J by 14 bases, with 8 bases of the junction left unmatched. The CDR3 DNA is TGTGCCAGCAGTGTGGACGGACAGGGAAAGCATTTT. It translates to CASSVDGQGKHF.

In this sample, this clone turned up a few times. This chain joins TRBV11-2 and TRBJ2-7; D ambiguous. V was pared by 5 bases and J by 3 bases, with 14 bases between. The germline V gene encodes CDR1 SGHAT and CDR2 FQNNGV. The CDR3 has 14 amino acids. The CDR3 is CASSDKTAGYEQYF. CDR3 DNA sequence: TGTGCCAGCAGCGATAAAACGGCAGGCTACGAGCAGTACTTC.

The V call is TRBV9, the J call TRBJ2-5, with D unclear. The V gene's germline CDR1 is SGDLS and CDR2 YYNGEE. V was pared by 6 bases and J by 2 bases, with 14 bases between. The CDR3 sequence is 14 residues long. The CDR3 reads CASKINSDQETQYF. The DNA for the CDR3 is TGTGCCAGCAAGATCAATTCAGATCAAGAGACCCAGTACTTC.

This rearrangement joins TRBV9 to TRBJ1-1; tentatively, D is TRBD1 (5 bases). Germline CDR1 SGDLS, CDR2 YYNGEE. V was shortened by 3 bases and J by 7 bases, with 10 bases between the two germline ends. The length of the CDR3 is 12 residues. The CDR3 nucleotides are TGTGCCAGCAGCGATCGGGGGAATGAAGCTTTCTTT. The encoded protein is CASSDRGNEAFF.

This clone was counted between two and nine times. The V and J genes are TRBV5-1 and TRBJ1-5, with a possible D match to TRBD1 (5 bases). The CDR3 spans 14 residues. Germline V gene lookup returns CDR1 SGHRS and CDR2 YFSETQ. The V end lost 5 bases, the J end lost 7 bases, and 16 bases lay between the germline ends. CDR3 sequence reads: CASSFGGEHQPQHF. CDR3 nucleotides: TGCGCCAGCAGTTTTGGGGGGGAACACCAGCCCCAGCATTTT.

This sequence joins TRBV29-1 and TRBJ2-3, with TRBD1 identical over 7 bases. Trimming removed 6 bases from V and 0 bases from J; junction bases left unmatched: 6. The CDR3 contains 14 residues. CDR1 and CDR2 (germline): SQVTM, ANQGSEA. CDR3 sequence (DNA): TGCAGCGTGACGGGACAGTCTAGCACAGATACGCAGTATTTT. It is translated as CSVTGQSSTDTQYF.

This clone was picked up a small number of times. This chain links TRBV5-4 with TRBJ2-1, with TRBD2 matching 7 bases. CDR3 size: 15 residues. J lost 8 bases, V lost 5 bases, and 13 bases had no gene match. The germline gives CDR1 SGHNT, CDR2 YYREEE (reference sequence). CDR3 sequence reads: CASRPGLPRGDEQFF. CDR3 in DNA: TGTGCCAGCAGACCGGGACTACCGAGAGGGGATGAGCAGTTCTTC.

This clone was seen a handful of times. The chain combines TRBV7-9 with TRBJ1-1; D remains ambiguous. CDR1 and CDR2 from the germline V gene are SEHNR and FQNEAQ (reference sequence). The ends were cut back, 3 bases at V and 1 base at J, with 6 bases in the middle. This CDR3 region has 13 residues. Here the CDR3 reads CASSFPGNTEAFF. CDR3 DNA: TGTGCCAGCAGCTTCCCCGGGAACACTGAAGCTTTCTTT.

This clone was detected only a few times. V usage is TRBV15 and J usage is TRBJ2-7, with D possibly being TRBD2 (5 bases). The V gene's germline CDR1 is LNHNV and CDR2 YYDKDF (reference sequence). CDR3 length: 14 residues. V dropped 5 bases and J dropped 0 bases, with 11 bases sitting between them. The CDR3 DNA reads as TGTGCCACCAGCGAGCGGAAGAGCTCCTACGAGCAGTACTTC. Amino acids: CATSERKSSYEQYF.

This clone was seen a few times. In DNA form, the CDR3 reads TGTGCCAGCAGGGTCAGGGCCCCTAATGAAAAACTGTTTTTT. Translating it yields CASRVRAPNEKLFF. This chain uses TRBV2 with TRBJ1-4; TRBD1 is a possible D gene (5 bases). The V end was cut by 6 bases, the J end by 3 bases, with 11 bases between. This CDR3 comprises 14 residues. The V gene's germline CDR1 is SNHLY and CDR2 FYNNEI.

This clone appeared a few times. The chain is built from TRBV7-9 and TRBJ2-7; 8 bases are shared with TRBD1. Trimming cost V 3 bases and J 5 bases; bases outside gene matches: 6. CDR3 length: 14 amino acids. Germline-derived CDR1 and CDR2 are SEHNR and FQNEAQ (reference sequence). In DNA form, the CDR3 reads TGTGCCAGCAGCTTGACAGGGGTGGCCGACGAGCAGTACTTC. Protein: CASSLTGVADEQYF.

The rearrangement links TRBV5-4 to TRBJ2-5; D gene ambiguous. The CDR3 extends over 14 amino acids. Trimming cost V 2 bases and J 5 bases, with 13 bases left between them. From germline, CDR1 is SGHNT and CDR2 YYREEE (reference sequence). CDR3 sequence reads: CASSFSRVRETQYF. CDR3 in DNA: TGTGCCAGCAGCTTCTCCCGGGTTCGGGAGACCCAGTACTTC.

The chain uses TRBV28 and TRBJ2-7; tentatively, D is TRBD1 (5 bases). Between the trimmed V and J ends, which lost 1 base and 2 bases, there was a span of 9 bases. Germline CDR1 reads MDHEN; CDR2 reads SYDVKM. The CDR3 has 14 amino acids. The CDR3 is CASSLLQAPYEQYF. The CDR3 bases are TGTGCCAGCAGTTTATTACAGGCGCCCTACGAGCAGTACTTC.

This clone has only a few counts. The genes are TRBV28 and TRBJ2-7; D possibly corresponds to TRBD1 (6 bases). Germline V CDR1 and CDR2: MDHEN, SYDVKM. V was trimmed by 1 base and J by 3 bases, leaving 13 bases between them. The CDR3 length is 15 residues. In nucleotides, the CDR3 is TGTGCCAGCAGTTTATTTACGAGGGGGATCTACGAGCAGTACTTC. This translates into CASSLFTRGIYEQYF.

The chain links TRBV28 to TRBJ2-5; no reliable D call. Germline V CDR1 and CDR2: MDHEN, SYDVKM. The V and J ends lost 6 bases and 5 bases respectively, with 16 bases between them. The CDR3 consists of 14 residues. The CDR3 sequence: CASRTPRGGETQYF. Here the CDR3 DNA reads TGTGCCAGCAGGACCCCTCGAGGTGGCGAGACCCAGTACTTC.

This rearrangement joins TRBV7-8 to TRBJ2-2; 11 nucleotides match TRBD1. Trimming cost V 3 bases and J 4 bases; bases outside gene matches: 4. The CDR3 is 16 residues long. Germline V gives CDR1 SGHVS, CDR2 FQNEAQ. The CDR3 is CASSFGQGARTGELFF. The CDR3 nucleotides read TGTGCCAGCAGCTTTGGACAGGGGGCGCGCACCGGGGAGCTGTTTTTT.

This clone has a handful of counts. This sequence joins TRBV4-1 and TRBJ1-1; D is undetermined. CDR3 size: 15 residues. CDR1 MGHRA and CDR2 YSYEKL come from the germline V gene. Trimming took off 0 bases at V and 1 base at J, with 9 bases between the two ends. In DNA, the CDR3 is TGCGCCAGCAGCCAAGAACGTGCTAGGAACACTGAAGCTTTCTTT. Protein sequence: CASSQERARNTEAFF.

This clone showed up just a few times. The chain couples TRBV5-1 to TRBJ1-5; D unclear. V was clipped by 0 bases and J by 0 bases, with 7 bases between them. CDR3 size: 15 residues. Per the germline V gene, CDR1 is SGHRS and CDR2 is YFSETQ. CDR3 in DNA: TGCGCCAGCAGCTTGGGAGACAATAGCAATCAGCCCCAGCATTTT. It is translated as CASSLGDNSNQPQHF.

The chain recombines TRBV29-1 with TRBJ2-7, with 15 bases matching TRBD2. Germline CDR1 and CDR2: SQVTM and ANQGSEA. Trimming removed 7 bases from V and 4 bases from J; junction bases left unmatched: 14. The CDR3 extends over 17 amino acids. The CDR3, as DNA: TGCAGCGCCCGCGACCCCGGACTAGCGGGAGGGCTGTACGAGCAGTACTTC. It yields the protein CSARDPGLAGGLYEQYF.

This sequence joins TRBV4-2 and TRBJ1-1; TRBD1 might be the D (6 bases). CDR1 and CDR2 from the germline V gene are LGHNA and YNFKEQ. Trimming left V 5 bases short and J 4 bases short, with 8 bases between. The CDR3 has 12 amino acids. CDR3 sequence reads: CASSLTGTEAFF. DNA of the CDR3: TGTGCCAGCAGCTTGACAGGCACTGAAGCTTTCTTT.